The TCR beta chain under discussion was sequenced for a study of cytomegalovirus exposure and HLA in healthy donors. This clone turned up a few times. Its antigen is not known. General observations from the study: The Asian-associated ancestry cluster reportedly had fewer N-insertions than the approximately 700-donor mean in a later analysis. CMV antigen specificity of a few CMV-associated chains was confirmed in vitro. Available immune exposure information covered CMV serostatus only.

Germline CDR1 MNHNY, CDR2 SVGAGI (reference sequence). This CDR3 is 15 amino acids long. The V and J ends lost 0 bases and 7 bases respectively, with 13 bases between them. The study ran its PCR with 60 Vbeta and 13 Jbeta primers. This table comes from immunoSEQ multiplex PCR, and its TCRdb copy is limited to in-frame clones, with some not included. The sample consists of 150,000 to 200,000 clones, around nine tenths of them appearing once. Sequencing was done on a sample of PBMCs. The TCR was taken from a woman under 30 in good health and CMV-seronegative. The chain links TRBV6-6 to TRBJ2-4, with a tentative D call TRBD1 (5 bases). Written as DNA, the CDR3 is TGTGCCAGCAGTTACTCCGAGGACATGCCGAACATTCAGTACTTC. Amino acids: CASSYSEDMPNIQYF.